This record looks at one T cell receptor beta chain sequence and its context. Each sample's TCRB immunosequencing used about 0.5 micrograms of biopsy DNA. Produced via immunoSEQ multiplex PCR; TCRdb's table is partial and in-frame only. The repertoire has roughly 62,000 clones, about 89% of them found once; the top ten carry roughly 2%. These data originate in a study of T cell repertoires in ileal Crohn's disease. Noted time point: neoterminal ileum biopsy at postoperative endoscopy, about 6 months after surgery. Sequenced: ileal tissue. The TCR comes from an adult with Crohn's disease.

The CDR3 bases are TGTGCCAGCAGTCTCGGGACAGGGGGTAGGACTGAAGCTTTCTTT. Translating gives CASSLGTGGRTEAFF. This chain joins TRBV27 and TRBJ1-1; 11 bases map to TRBD1. The length of the CDR3 is 15 residues. The germline gives CDR1 MNHEY, CDR2 SMNVEV (reference sequence). V lost 5 bases, J lost 5 bases, and 7 bases stayed unmatched.